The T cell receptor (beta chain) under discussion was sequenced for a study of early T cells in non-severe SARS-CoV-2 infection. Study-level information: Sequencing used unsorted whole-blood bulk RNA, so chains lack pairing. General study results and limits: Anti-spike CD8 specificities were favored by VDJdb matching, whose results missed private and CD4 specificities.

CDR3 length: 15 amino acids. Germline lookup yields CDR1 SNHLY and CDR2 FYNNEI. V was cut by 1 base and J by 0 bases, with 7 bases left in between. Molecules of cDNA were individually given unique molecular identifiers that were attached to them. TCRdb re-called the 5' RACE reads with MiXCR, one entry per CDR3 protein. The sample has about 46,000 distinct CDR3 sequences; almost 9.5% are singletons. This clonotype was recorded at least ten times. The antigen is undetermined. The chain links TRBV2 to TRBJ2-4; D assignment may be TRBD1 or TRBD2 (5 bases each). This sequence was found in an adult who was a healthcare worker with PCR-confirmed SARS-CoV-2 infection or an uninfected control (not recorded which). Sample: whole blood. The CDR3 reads CASSEEGRAKNIQYF. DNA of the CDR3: TGTGCCAGCAGTGAAGAGGGGAGAGCCAAAAACATTCAGTACTTC. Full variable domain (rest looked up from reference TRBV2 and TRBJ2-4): EPEVTQTPSHQVTQMGQEVILRCVPISNHLYFYWYRQILGQKVEFLVSFYNNEISEKSEIFDDQFSVERPDGSNFTLKIRSTKLEDSAMYFCASSEEGRAKNIQYFGAGTRLSVL.